This T cell receptor (beta chain) was recovered during a study of blood T cell repertoires in COVID-19. Across the whole study: Samples representing acute and convalescent COVID-19 were sourced from the United States, Italy and Spain. PBMCs, B-cell-depleted T cells, or T cells provided the cDNA or gDNA that made up the material.

Original processing methods: It was from reference gene primer amplification that nucleated cell counts were estimated. The repertoire was sequenced with immunoSEQ multiplex PCR; TCRdb's copy has only in-frame clones and lacks some. V and J calls and clone size are as listed in that table; D and trimming were resolved from the DNA. The data contain around 120,000 clones, around 87% of them singletons. The CDR3 has 13 amino acids. V was shortened by 3 bases and J by 4 bases, with 7 bases between the two germline ends. This clone turned up a few times. This chain links TRBV12-3 or TRBV12-4 with TRBJ1-3, with D uncertain. Source material: peripheral blood. This sequence was found in a woman between 70 and 85 years old with acute or convalescent COVID-19. This chain's CDR3 is CASSFDNGNTIYF. CDR3 sequence (DNA): TGTGCCAGCAGTTTCGACAACGGAAACACCATATATTTT.